The 2 T cell receptor delta chains presented below share a single source sample, sequenced in a study of Vδ1+ human thymocytes. General study findings and limits: Highly polyclonal TRG and TRD repertoires with Gaussian CDR3 length distributions appeared in thymus.

RNA was extracted from the cells and then reverse transcribed. The CDR3 regions were amplified by multiplex PCR from V-gene primers to a constant-region primer. TCRdb made new clone calls on the multiplex PCR reads using CATT. The data contain just under 55,000 delta-chain clones, approximately 15% of them singletons. No antigen has been identified for these receptors. The material sequenced was Vdelta1+ gamma-delta thymocytes from the thymus. Sample subset: FACS-sorted CD3+ TCRalphabeta- TCRVdelta1+ TCRVdelta2- thymocytes. Receptors were obtained from a boy in the first two years of life who had congenital heart surgery.

The rearrangement uses TRDV1 and TRDJ1; the match to TRDD3 covers 8 bases. Germline-derived CDR1 and CDR2 are TSWWSYY and QGS. Trimming removed 3 bases from V and 9 bases from J; junction bases left unmatched: 12. The CDR3 is made up of 15 amino acids. The CDR3 region has the DNA TGTGCTCTTGGGGATTATACACTGGGGGCCGAAGAACTCATCTTT. This encodes CALGDYTLGAEELIF.

The chain links TRDV1 to TRDJ1; TRDD3 matches at 9 bases. After removal of 4 bases from V and 2 bases from J, the junction contained 14 bases not matched to a gene. This CDR3 comprises 18 residues. The V gene's germline CDR1 is TSWWSYY and CDR2 QGS. CDR3 sequence: CALGGIIRPGGLTDKLIF. DNA for the CDR3: TGTGCTCTTGGGGGAATAATACGACCTGGGGGATTAACCGATAAACTCATCTTT.